A selection of T cell receptor beta chains follows, all from one sample in a study of cytotoxic CD8 clonotypes in ibrutinib-treated CLL. The protocol was immunoSEQ multiplex PCR, while the TCRdb copy is restricted to in-frame clones and leaves out a portion. The sample holds 100,000 to 150,000 clones; 80% to 90% are singletons and the top ten take under 2.5%. Here the sequenced sample was PBMCs, taken after 24 months of ibrutinib treatment. The receptors shown here come from a human donor with chronic lymphocytic leukemia. CDR3s include the opening cysteine and the closing phenylalanine or tryptophan. D genes are given only for firm matches. Some rows mark clone size as missing; the rest say once, few, many or name a class of expanded clone.

-	TRBJ1-5	once	TRBV5-5	TGTGCCAGCAGCCTCGAGGTAGGGGAGTGGAATCAGCCCCAGCATTTT	CASSLEVGEWNQPQHF
-	TRBJ1-4	-	TRBV9	TGTGCCAGCAGCAAACGGGGGGGCGTAGAAGAAAAACTGTTTTTT	CASSKRGGVEEKLFF
TRBD1	TRBJ1-2	-	TRBV6-5	TGTGCCAGCAGTTACTCGATAAGAGGGGGCGATGGCTACACCTTC	CASSYSIRGGDGYTF
TRBD2	TRBJ2-1	-	TRBV5-4	TGTGCCAGCAGCCCGACTAGCGGGAGGGCGAATGAGCAGTTCTTC	CASSPTSGRANEQFF
-	TRBJ1-1	-	TRBV25-1	TGTGCCAGCAGATCGGGGGGCGCGGGGAACACTGAAGCTTTCTTT	CASRSGGAGNTEAFF
TRBD2	TRBJ2-1	-	TRBV2	TGTGCCAGCAGCTCACCTGGGATAGCGGGCCTTAATGAGCAGTTCTTC	CASSSPGIAGLNEQFF
-	TRBJ1-1	-	TRBV28	TGTGCCAGCAGAAATCAGGAGAACACTGAAGCTTTCTTT	CASRNQENTEAFF
-	TRBJ1-3	-	TRBV5-1	TGCGCCAGCAGCCCCGGGAGCACAGCGAGGGAAATCGGAAACACCATATATTTT	CASSPGSTAREIGNTIYF
-	TRBJ1-5	once	TRBV7-9	TGTGCCAGCAGCTTAGAGAGAACAGGAACCCAGCCCCAGCATTTT	CASSLERTGTQPQHF
-	TRBJ1-1	-	TRBV19	TGTGCCAGTAGTGCAAGGGGCTGGAACACTGAAGCTTTCTTT	CASSARGWNTEAFF
TRBD2	TRBJ2-2	-	TRBV27	TGTGCCAGCAGGATGCGGGGGGGCAGGAGTACCGGGGAGCTGTTTTTT	CASRMRGGRSTGELFF
-	TRBJ2-3	-	TRBV7-2	TGTGCCAGCAGCTTAGGGTTAGGGGGAGATACGCAGTATTTT	CASSLGLGGDTQYF
TRBD1	TRBJ1-2	-	TRBV6-5	TGTGCCAGCAGCAGGGCGGGGACAGGATATGGCTACACCTTC	CASSRAGTGYGYTF
TRBD1	TRBJ1-1	-	TRBV6-5	TGTGCCAGCAGTACCGGGGACAGGCGGAACACTGAAGCTTTCTTT	CASSTGDRRNTEAFF
-	TRBJ1-3	-	TRBV5-6	TGTGCCAGCGCCCCGTGGGGTCGAAACACCATATATTTT	CASAPWGRNTIYF
-	TRBJ1-2	-	TRBV2	TGTGCCAGCAGTGAATCGGGGGGCTCCCTCTATGGCTACACCTTC	CASSESGGSLYGYTF
-	TRBJ1-3	-	TRBV10-3	TGTGCCATCAGCCGGGATCAGGGACCTGGAAACACCATATATTTT	CAISRDQGPGNTIYF
TRBD2	TRBJ2-5	once	TRBV4-2	TGTGCCAGCAGCCCCCTCGGGACTAGCCAAGAGACCCAGTACTTC	CASSPLGTSQETQYF
-	TRBJ2-7	-	TRBV7-2	TGTGCCAGCAGCTTGGTGGCAGGGGGGGAGCAGTACTTC	CASSLVAGGEQYF
-	TRBJ2-7	-	TRBV7-2	TGTGCCAGCAGCCAAGGACTGTTTAAGGAGCAGTACTTC	CASSQGLFKEQYF